These 14 T cell receptor beta chains originate from one sample sequenced in a study of cytomegalovirus exposure and HLA in healthy donors. The PCR had 60 Vbeta and 13 Jbeta primers. Libraries were prepared by immunoSEQ multiplex PCR; TCRdb keeps only in-frame clonotypes and omits some of them. The repertoire holds approximately 150,000 clones, with about 80% as singletons. The sample consisted of PBMCs. The receptor set was obtained from a woman aged 40 to 50 in good health and CMV-seronegative.

V is TRBV21-1 and J is TRBJ2-1; no check of the table's D call, TRBD1, against the DNA was made. TRBV21-1 is tagged as a pseudogene. The CDR3 loop spans 12 amino acids. This CDR3 reads CASSQTVNEQFF. In DNA form, the CDR3 reads TGTGCCAGCAGCCAAACAGTCAATGAGCAGTTCTTC.

Only a few counts were recorded for this clone. This chain links TRBV4-3 with TRBJ1-2, with TRBD1 matching over 9 bases. The trim removed 3 bases at V and 8 bases at J, leaving 16 bases unmatched. CDR1 is LGHNA and CDR2 is YSLEER in the germline V gene. The CDR3 is 17 residues long. The chain's CDR3 is CASSHDTHLRDRVGYTF. The CDR3 bases are TGCGCCAGCAGCCATGATACCCATTTAAGGGACAGGGTAGGCTACACCTTC.

The chain carries TRBV27 and TRBJ2-3; TRBD2 aligns across 11 bases. V dropped 3 bases and J dropped 5; count of bases not matched to a gene: 10. The CDR3 loop spans 17 amino acids. Germline V gives CDR1 MNHEY, CDR2 SMNVEV (reference sequence). CDR3 protein: CASSFGLAGGRVDTQYF. The CDR3 bases are TGTGCCAGCAGTTTTGGGTTAGCGGGGGGGCGGGTAGATACGCAGTATTTT.

This clone has just a few counts. The chain carries TRBV5-1 and TRBJ2-5; 9 nucleotides line up with TRBD2. The CDR3 loop spans 16 amino acids. V trimming: 4 bases; J trimming: 2 bases; junction bases outside the gene matches: 9. Germline V gives CDR1 SGHRS, CDR2 YFSETQ. The CDR3 bases are TGCGCCAGCAGCCCCGGACTAGCGCGAGATCAAGAGACCCAGTACTTC. It specifies CASSPGLARDQETQYF.

The J gene is TRBJ1-5, the V gene TRBV7-2; D not resolved. The CDR3 totals 14 residues. The V end was cut by 5 bases, the J end by 2 bases, with 10 bases between. Germline V gene data show CDR1 as SGHTA and CDR2 as FQGNSA. As DNA, the CDR3 is TGTGCCAGCAGCCTCCCGGGAGGCAATCAGCCCCAGCATTTT. This gives the protein CASSLPGGNQPQHF.

This clone has more than one count but fewer than ten. The chain employs TRBV7-2 and TRBJ1-2, with D hard to call. CDR1 SGHTA and CDR2 FQGNSA come from the germline V gene. This CDR3 region has 16 residues. The V end was cut by 5 bases, the J end by 3 bases, with 19 bases between. CDR3 in amino acids: CASSPLRGSTYYGYTF. The CDR3 DNA reads as TGTGCCAGCAGCCCACTTCGGGGATCTACTTACTATGGCTACACCTTC.

The sample holds a few counts of this clone. The chain couples TRBV5-1 to TRBJ2-1, with 8 bases identical to TRBD2. The trim removed 4 bases at V and 1 base at J, leaving 7 bases unmatched. Germline V gene lookup returns CDR1 SGHRS and CDR2 YFSETQ. The CDR3 consists of 16 residues. CDR3 sequence (DNA): TGCGCCAGCAGCCCGATCGGGGGGGCTTCCTACAATGAGCAGTTCTTC. It specifies CASSPIGGASYNEQFF.

For this clone: An end of the junction differs from the germline gene, which may be a read error. This chain connects TRBV28 to TRBJ1-5; D remains unclear. Germline V CDR1 and CDR2: MDHEN, SYDVKM. The CDR3 totals 13 residues. The chain's CDR3 is CASSYDSNQPQRF. The CDR3 nucleotides read TGTGCCAGCAGTTATGATAGCAATCAGCCCCAGCGTTTT.

This chain links TRBV7-2 with TRBJ2-7; 7 nucleotides line up with TRBD1. J lost 0 bases, V lost 5 bases, and 7 bases had no gene match. CDR1 and CDR2 (germline): SGHTA, FQGNSA. This CDR3 comprises 15 residues. The CDR3 DNA sequence: TGTGCCAGCAGCCAGAACAGGGGCAGCTCCTACGAGCAGTACTTC. Its protein product is CASSQNRGSSYEQYF.

V gene TRBV27 combines with J gene TRBJ1-3; possible D gene TRBD1, 5 bases. The germline CDR1 and CDR2 sequences are MNHEY and SMNVEV (reference sequence). The CDR3 sequence is 16 residues long. Trimming shortened V by 8 bases and J by 0 bases, and 17 bases separated the two germline ends. The DNA for the CDR3 is TGTGCCAGCCGGGACTTTGCGGCCAACTCTGGAAACACCATATATTTT. Translating it yields CASRDFAANSGNTIYF.

The sample holds many counts of this clone. The V call is TRBV6-6, the J call TRBJ2-7; D is possibly TRBD2 (5 bases). The CDR3 extends over 12 amino acids. Germline V gene sequence: CDR1 MNHNY, CDR2 SVGAGI (reference sequence). The germline V and J ends were trimmed by 6 bases and 3 bases, with 9 bases remaining between them. The CDR3 bases are TGTGCCAGCAGCTCTACTAGCTACGAGCAGTACTTC. It codes for CASSSTSYEQYF.

The CDR3 loop is CASSLDRDGVTDTQYF. CDR3 nucleotides: TGTGCCAGCAGCTTGGACAGGGACGGTGTCACAGATACGCAGTATTTT. This sequence joins TRBV5-8 and TRBJ2-3; D may be TRBD1 (6 bases). This CDR3 contains 16 residues. Looked up from germline, CDR1 is SGHTS and CDR2 is YDEGEE. Deletions cut 0 bases from V and 2 bases from J, with 13 bases between.

The gene calls are TRBV5-1 and TRBJ2-2; D gene unclear. CDR1 and CDR2 (germline): SGHRS, YFSETQ. CDR3 length equals 17 residues. V was clipped by 4 bases and J by 6 bases, with 22 bases between them. The CDR3 loop is CASSAARGSAGSGELFF. In nucleotides, the CDR3 is TGCGCCAGCAGCGCGGCCCGTGGGTCGGCTGGCTCCGGGGAGCTGTTTTTT.

The chain uses TRBV9 and TRBJ1-4; TRBD1 matches 7 bases. The CDR3 sequence is 16 residues long. Germline values: CDR1 SGDLS, CDR2 YYNGEE. The ends lost 4 bases at V and 0 bases at J; junction bases unmatched: 6. CDR3 sequence (DNA): TGTGCCAGCAGCAACCGGGACAGAACAACTAATGAAAAACTGTTTTTT. Its translation is CASSNRDRTTNEKLFF. Drawing the rest from reference TRBV9 and TRBJ1-4, the complete variable domain is DSGVTQTPKHLITATGQRVTLRCSPRSGDLSVYWYQQSLDQGLQFLIQYYNGEERAKGNILERFSAQQFPDLHSELNLSSLELGDSALYFCASSNRDRTTNEKLFFGSGTQLSVL.